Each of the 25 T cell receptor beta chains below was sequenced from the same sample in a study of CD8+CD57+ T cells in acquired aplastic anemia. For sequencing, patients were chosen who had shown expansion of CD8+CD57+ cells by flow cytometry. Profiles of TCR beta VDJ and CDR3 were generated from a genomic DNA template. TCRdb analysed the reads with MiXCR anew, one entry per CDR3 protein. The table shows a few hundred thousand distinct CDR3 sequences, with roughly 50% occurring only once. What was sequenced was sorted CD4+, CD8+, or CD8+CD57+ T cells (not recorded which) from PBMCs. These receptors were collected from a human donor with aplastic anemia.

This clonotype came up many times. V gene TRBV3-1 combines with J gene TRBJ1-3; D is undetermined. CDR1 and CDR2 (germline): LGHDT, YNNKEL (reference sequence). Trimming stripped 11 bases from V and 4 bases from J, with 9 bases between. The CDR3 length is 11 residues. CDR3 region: CAGGIGNTIYF. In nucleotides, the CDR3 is TGTGCCGGAGGCATCGGAAACACCATATATTTT.

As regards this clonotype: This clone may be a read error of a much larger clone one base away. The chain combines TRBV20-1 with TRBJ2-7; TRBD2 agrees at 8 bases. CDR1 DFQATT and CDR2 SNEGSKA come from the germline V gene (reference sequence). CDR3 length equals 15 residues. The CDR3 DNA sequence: TGCAGTACTAGAAGGCCCGGGGGGGATGCCTACGAGCAGTACTTC. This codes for CSTRRPGGDAYEQYF.

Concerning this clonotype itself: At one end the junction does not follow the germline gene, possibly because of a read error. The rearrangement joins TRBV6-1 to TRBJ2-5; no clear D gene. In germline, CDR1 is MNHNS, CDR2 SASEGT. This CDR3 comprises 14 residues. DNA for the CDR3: TGTGCCATCAGTGAGTCCCGGACGGAAGAGACCCAGTACTTC. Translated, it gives CAISESRTEETQYF.

CDR3 nucleotide sequence: TGTGCCAGCAGTTTCCGGGGCCTAACAGGGGGGGAGACCCAGTACTTC. Protein product: CASSFRGLTGGETQYF. V gene TRBV7-9 combines with J gene TRBJ2-5, with 8 bases that match TRBD1. This CDR3 has 16 amino acids. The V segment lost 6 bases and the J segment 5 bases; nucleotides outside the gene matches: 14. CDR1 is SEHNR, CDR2 FQNEAQ, per germline (reference sequence).

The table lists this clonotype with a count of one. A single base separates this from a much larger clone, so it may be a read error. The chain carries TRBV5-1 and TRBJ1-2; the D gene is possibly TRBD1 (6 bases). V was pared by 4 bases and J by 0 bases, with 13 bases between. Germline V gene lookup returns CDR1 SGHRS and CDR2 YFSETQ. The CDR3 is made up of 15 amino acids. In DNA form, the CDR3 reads TGCGCCAGCAGCCCGGACAGCTCCACTAACTATGGCTACACCTTC. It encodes CASSPDSSTNYGYTF. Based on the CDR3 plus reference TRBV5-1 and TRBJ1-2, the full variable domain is KAGVTQTPRYLIKTRGQQVTLSCSPISGHRSVSWYQQTPGQGLQFLFEYFSETQRNKGNFPGRFSGRQFSNSRSEMNVSTLELGDSALYLCASSPDSSTNYGYTFGSGTRLTVV.

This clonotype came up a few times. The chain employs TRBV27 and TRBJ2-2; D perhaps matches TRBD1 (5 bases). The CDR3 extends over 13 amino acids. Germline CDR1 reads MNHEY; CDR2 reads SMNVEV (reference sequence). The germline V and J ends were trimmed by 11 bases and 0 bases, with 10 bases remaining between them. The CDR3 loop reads CASQASNTGELFF. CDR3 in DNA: TGTGCCTCACAGGCGTCGAACACCGGGGAGCTGTTTTTT.

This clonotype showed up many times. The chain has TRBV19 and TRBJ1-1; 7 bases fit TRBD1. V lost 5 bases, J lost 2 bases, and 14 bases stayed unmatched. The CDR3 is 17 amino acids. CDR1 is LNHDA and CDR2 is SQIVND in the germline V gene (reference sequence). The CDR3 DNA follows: TGTGCCAGTAGTCCTTCCCGACAGGGAAGGGACAACACTGAAGCTTTCTTT. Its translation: CASSPSRQGRDNTEAFF.

The CDR3 is CASSQVGGQGPYEQYF. The CDR3 DNA is TGTGCCAGCAGCCAAGTTGGAGGACAGGGGCCATACGAGCAGTACTTC. The chain has TRBV7-2 and TRBJ2-7, with TRBD1 matching 9 bases. The CDR3 has 16 amino acids. V dropped 5 bases and J dropped 4; count of bases not matched to a gene: 12. Germline values: CDR1 SGHTA, CDR2 FQGNSA.

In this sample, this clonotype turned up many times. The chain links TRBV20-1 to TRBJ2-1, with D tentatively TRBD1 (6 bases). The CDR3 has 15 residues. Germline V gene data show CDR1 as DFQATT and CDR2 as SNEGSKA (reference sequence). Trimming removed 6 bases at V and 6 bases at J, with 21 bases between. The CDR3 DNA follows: TGCAGTGCCTCCCCCAGGGGAACGAAGGTCAATGAGCAGTTCTTC. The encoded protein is CSASPRGTKVNEQFF.

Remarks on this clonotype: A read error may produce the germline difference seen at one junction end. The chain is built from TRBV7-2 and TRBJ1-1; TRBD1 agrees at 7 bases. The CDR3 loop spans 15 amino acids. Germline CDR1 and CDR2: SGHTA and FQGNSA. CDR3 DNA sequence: TGTGCCAGCAGCTTCCAAGTGACAGGGAACACTGGAGCTTTCTTT. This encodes CASSFQVTGNTGAFF.

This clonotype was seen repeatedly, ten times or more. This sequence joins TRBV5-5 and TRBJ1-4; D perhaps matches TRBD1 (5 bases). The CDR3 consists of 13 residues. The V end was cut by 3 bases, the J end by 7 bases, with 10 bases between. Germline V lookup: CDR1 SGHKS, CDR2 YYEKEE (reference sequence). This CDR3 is CASSSREAEKLFF. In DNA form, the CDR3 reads TGTGCCAGCAGCTCCAGGGAAGCTGAAAAACTGTTTTTT. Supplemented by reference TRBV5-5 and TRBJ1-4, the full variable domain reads DAGVTQSPTHLIKTRGQQVTLRCSPISGHKSVSWYQQVLGQGPQFIFQYYEKEERGRGNFPDRFSARQFPNYSSELNVNALLLGDSALYLCASSSREAEKLFFGSGTQLSVL.

The CDR3 sequence is CASTMEGLDSPLHF. The CDR3 DNA reads as TGTGCCAGCACGATGGAGGGCTTGGATTCACCCCTCCACTTT. This chain joins TRBV2 and TRBJ1-6, with unresolved D. CDR1 and CDR2 from the germline V gene are SNHLY and FYNNEI. This CDR3 is built from 14 residues. V lost 7 bases, J lost 8 bases, and 15 bases lay in between.

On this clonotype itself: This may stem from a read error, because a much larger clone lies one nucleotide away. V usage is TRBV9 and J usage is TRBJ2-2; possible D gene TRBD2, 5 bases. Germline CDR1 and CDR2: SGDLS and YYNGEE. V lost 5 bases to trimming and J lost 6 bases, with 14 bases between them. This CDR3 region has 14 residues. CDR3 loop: CASSSSEGPGELFF. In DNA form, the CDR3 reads TGTGCCAGCAGTTCTAGTGAGGGTCCCGGGGAGCTGTTTTTT. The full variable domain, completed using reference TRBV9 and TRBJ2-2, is DSGVTQTPKHLITATGQRVTLRCSPRSGDLSVYWYQQSLDQGLQFLIQYYNGEERAKGNILERFSAQQFPDLHSELNLSSLELGDSALYFCASSSSEGPGELFFGEGSRLTVL.

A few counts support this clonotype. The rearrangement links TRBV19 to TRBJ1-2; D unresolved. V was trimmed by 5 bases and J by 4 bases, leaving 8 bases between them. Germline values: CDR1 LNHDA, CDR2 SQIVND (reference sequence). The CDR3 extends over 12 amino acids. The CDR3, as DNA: TGTGCCAGTAGTCTGAACATCTATGGCTACACCTTC. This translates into CASSLNIYGYTF. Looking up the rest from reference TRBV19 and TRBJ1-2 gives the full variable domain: DGGITQSPKYLFRKEGQNVTLSCEQNLNHDAMYWYRQDPGQGLRLIYYSQIVNDFQKGDIAEGYSVSREKKESFPLTVTSAQKNPTAFYLCASSLNIYGYTFGSGTRLTVV.

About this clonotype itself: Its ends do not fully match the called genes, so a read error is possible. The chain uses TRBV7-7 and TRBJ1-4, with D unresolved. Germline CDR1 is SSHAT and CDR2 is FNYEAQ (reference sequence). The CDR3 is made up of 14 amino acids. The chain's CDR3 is CASSLGPTDEKLFF. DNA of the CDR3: TGTGCCAGCAGTTTAGGGCCGACTGATGAAAAACTGTTTTTT.

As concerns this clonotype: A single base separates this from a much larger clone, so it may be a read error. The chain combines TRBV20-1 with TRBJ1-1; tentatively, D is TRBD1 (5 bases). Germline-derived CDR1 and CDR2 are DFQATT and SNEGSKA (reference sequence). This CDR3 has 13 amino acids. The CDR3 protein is CTPARGMNTEAFF. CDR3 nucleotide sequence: TGCACTCCTGCAAGGGGAATGAACACTGAAGCTTTCTTT.

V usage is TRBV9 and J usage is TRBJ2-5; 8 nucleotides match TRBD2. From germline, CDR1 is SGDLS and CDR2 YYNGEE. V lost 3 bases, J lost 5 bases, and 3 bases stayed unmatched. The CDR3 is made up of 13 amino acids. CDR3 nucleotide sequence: TGTGCCAGCAGCGGGACTAGCCTGGAGACCCAGTACTTC. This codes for CASSGTSLETQYF.

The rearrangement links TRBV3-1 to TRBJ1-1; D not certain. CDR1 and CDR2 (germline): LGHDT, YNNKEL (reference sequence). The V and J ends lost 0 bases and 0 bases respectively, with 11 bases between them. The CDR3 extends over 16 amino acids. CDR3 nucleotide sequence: TGTGCCAGCAGCCAAGACCCCTCCTCAGTGAACACTGAAGCTTTCTTT. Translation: CASSQDPSSVNTEAFF.

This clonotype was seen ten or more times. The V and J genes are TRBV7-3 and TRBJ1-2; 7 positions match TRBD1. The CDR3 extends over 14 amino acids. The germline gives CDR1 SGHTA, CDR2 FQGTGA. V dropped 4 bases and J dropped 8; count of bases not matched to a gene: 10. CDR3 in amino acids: CASSSSSDREGYTF. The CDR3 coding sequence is TGTGCCAGCAGCTCAAGCTCCGACAGGGAGGGCTACACCTTC.

DNA of the CDR3: TGCGCCAGCAGCAACGTACCGGGACAGCGAGTCTACGAGCAGTACTTC. As protein: CASSNVPGQRVYEQYF. The chain employs TRBV4-1 and TRBJ2-7, with 7 positions matching TRBD1. The V gene's germline CDR1 is MGHRA and CDR2 YSYEKL. The J segment lost 3 bases and the V segment lost 5 bases, leaving 13 bases of the junction unmatched. CDR3 length: 16 amino acids.

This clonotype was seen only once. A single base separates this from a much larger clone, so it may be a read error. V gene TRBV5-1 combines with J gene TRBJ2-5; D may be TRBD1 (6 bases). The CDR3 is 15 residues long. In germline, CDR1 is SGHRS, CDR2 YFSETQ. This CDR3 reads CAGSLGARAGETQYF. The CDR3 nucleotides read TGCGCCGGCAGCTTGGGGGCACGGGCAGGGGAGACCCAGTACTTC.

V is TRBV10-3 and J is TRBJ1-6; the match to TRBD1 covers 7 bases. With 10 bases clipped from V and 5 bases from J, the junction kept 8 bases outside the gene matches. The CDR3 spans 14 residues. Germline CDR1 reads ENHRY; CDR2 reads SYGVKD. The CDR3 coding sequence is TGTGCCAGCACCCGGACAGGCAATAATTCACCCCTCCACTTT. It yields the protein CASTRTGNNSPLHF.

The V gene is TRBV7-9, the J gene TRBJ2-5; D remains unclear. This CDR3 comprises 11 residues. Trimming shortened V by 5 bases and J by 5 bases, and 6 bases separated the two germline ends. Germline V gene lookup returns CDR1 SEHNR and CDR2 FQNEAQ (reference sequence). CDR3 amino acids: CASSIVETQYF. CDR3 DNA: TGTGCCAGCAGCATCGTTGAGACCCAGTACTTC. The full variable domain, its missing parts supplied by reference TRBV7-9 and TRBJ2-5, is DTGVSQNPRHKITKRGQNVTFRCDPISEHNRLYWYRQTLGQGPEFLTYFQNEAQLEKSRLLSDRFSAERPKGSFSTLEIQRTEQGDSAMYLCASSIVETQYFGPGTRLLVL.

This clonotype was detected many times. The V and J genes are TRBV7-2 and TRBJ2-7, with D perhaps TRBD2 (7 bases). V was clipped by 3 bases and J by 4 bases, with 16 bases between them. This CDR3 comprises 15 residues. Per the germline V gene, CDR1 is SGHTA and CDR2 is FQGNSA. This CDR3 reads CASSFRGGSMYEQYF. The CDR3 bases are TGTGCCAGCAGCTTTAGGGGGGGTTCTATGTACGAGCAGTACTTC.

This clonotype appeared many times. CDR3 sequence: CASSMQTPGDEKLFF. CDR3 sequence (DNA): TGTGCCAGTAGTATGCAGACCCCGGGGGATGAAAAACTGTTTTTT. The rearrangement links TRBV19 to TRBJ1-4; D perhaps matches TRBD1 (5 bases). CDR1 and CDR2 from the germline V gene are LNHDA and SQIVND (reference sequence). V lost 3 bases, J lost 6 bases, and 14 bases lay in between. The CDR3 sequence is 15 residues long.